Described below is a single T cell receptor beta chain sequence and its context. The target of this receptor is not known. No quality values exist for individual bases; no much larger clone is one base distant. The CDR3 sequence holds 14 residues, the cysteine and phenylalanine included. Only the CDR3 part of the read is kept: 42 bases, read in frame from the first base. CDR1 and CDR2 are drawn from the germline V gene: MGHRA, YSYEKL. Relative to germline, V is 7 bases shorter and J is 1 base shorter, with 13 bases between their ends. To sequence the TCRbeta CDR3 region, genomic DNA was isolated from the sorted cells. TCRbeta CDR3 regions were sequenced using the immunoSEQ Assay. Sourced from immuneACCESS, this table was stored by TCRdb with only in-frame sequences that have V and J called. A share of the clones is absent; for the studies checked, an unresolved V gene accounts for under half, and the remainder has no known explanation. The sample has tens of thousands of clones on record, roughly 87% of them singletons. In total, the top ten clones hold more than 9% of the sample.

Patients with autoimmune disease history or receiving systemic immunosuppression were excluded from the trial. Peripheral blood for TCR sequencing was collected from all dose cohorts at baseline, on cycle 4 day 1, and on cycle 7 day 1. The samples were taken from a phase I, first-in-human, multicenter, open-label dose-escalation trial of ivuxolimab. Adults with locally advanced or metastatic head and neck squamous cell, hepatocellular, melanoma or renal cell carcinoma were enrolled in the trial. Before TCR sequencing, CD4+ T cells and CD8+ T cells from peripheral blood were sorted into separate populations. This specimen comes from a study of OX40 agonist ivuxolimab in advanced cancers. Regarding the complete study: Ivuxolimab was a fully human IgG2 agonistic monoclonal antibody targeting the costimulatory receptor OX40 (CD134). Intravenous ivuxolimab was administered to patients every 2 weeks at six dose levels: 0.01, 0.1, 0.3, 1.5, 3 and 10 mg/kg. Of the approximately 50 patients in dose escalation, about 20 had hepatocellular carcinoma, about 15 had melanoma, 9 had renal cell carcinoma and 9 had head and neck cancer. In the dose-escalation cohort, nearly 85% of patients were male, and the mean age was around 60 years with a range of roughly 23 to 79. Patients were allowed to have had prior anti-PD-1, anti-PD-L1 or anti-CTLA-4 therapy, and approximately 40% of the dose-escalation patients had been treated with checkpoint inhibitors. Partial responses occurred in three dose-escalation patients: two with cutaneous melanoma and one with hepatocellular carcinoma. Peripheral TCRbeta sequencing was intended to test whether TCR sequence diversity was altered and clonal T-cell expansion was caused by ivuxolimab. The paper describes the monotherapy dose-escalation part (N of about 47 patients) of the phase I trial of ivuxolimab. The study at large found these results: At doses of 0.1 to 3.0 mg/kg, clonal expansion of both CD4+ and CD8+ blood T cells was observed from baseline to week 6. Which antigens the clonally expanded peripheral T cells were specific for was not determined. After ivuxolimab, expanded clones were on average more numerous among CD8+ T cells than among CD4+ T cells. Low levels of normalized T-cell clonal expansion were also seen in some patients who did not respond. In the 0.1-3.0 mg/kg groups, partial responders were among the patients with the lowest normalized peripheral clonal expansion, particularly in CD8+ T cells.

The receptor chain draws on TRBV4-1 and TRBJ1-1; a confident D gene designation cannot be given. Sequencing was performed on CD4+ or CD8+ T cells sorted from blood, taken in a trial of the OX40 agonist ivuxolimab. The sequence was obtained from an adult with an advanced solid tumor such as melanoma, head and neck, liver or kidney cancer. The sequenced DNA is TGCGCCAGCAACTACGTTACCTCGAACACTGAAGCTTTCTTT. This translates into CASNYVTSNTEAFF.